The 5 T cell receptor beta chains reported below all come from one sample, sequenced in a study of immune evolution from preneoplasia to lung adenocarcinoma. The protocol was immunoSEQ multiplex PCR, while the TCRdb copy is restricted to in-frame clones and leaves out a portion. The profile shows roughly 6,600 clones, over 65% of them singletons. The sequenced material came from FFPE adjacent normal lung tissue. These receptors were obtained from a person aged 60-79 years with lung adenocarcinoma.

This chain links TRBV21-1 with TRBJ1-1. TRBV21-1 is recorded as a pseudogene. CDR3 length: 15 amino acids. CDR3 sequence (DNA): TGTGCCAGCAGCAAAGTTTGGCGGGTGAACACTGAAGCTTTCTTT. Translated: CASSKVWRVNTEAFF.

This clone was counted only a few times. The CDR3, as DNA: TGTGCCTGGAGCGGGGTTGAGACCCAGTACTTC. Amino acids: CAWSGVETQYF. The rearrangement joins TRBV30 to TRBJ2-5, with a possible D match to TRBD2 (5 bases). The CDR3 consists of 11 residues. Germline lookup yields CDR1 GTSNPN and CDR2 SVGIG (reference sequence). Trimming cost V 3 bases and J 5 bases, with 7 bases left between them.

V is TRBV18 and J is TRBJ1-3; TRBD1 aligns across 8 bases. J was trimmed by 4 bases and V by 0 bases; bases with no gene match: 5. The length of the CDR3 is 16 residues. CDR1 is KGHSH, CDR2 LQKENI, per germline. Here the CDR3 DNA reads TGTGCCAGCTCACCACCGTCACAGGGGGTCGGAAACACCATATATTTT. Amino acid sequence: CASSPPSQGVGNTIYF.

Only one count was recorded for this clone. The chain couples TRBV9 to TRBJ2-5; D is perhaps TRBD1 or TRBD2 (5 bases each). With 4 bases removed from V and 5 bases from J, the gap between germline ends came to 24 bases. The CDR3 sequence is 17 residues long. Germline values: CDR1 SGDLS, CDR2 YYNGEE. CDR3 region: CASSLLQGREGGETQYF. The DNA of the CDR3 is TGTGCCAGCAGCCTCCTTCAGGGCAGGGAAGGAGGCGAGACCCAGTACTTC.

The chain joins TRBV6-5 to TRBJ2-5; D is perhaps TRBD1 (6 bases). V was shortened by 0 bases and J by 4 bases, with 12 bases between the two germline ends. Looked up from germline, CDR1 is MNHEY and CDR2 is SVGAGI. CDR3 length: 15 amino acids. The CDR3 is CASSYSKQGRETQYF. CDR3 coding DNA: TGTGCCAGCAGTTACTCGAAACAGGGAAGAGAGACCCAGTACTTC.